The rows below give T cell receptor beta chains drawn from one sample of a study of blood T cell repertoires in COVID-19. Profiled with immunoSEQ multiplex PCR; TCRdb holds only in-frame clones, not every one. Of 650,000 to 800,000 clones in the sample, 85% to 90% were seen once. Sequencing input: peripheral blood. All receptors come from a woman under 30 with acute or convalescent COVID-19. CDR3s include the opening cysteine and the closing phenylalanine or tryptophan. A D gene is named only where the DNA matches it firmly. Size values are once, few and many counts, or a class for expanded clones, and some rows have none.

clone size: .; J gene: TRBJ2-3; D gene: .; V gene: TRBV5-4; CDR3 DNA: TGTGCCAGCAGCTTGGCGGCAGGGGCGGGAGATACGCAGTATTTT; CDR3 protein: CASSLAAGAGDTQYF
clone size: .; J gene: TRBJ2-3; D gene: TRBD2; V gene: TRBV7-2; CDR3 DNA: TGTGCCAGCAGCTCGGGGACTAGCGGGGGGGCCCGGCAGTATTTT; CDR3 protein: CASSSGTSGGARQYF
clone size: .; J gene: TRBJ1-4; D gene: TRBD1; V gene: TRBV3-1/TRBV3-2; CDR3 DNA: TGTGCCAGCAAGGGACAGGGGGAACTGTTTTTT; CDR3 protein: CASKGQGELFF
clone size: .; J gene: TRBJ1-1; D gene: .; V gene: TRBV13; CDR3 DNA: TGTGCCAGCAGCTTACAGGGAATGAACACTGAAGCTTTCTTT; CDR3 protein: CASSLQGMNTEAFF
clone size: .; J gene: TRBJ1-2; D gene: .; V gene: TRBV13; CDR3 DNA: TGTGCCAGCAGCTTGGGCAGCGGCGGCTACACCTTC; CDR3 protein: CASSLGSGGYTF
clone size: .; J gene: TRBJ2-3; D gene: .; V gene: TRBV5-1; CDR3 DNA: TGCGCCAGCCGTCCGGTAGGGGGGGCGGGAGATACGCAGTATTTT; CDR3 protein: CASRPVGGAGDTQYF
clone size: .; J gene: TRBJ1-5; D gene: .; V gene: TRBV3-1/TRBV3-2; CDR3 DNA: TGTGCCAGCAGCCAAGGAGTGGATCAGCCCCAGCATTTT; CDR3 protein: CASSQGVDQPQHF
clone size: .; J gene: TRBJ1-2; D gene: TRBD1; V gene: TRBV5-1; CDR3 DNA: TGCGCCAGCAGCACTGGGCAGGGGGGAACTGGAGATGGCTACACCTTC; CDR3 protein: CASSTGQGGTGDGYTF
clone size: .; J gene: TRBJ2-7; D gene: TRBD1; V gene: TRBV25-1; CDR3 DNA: TGTGCCAGCAGTGTAGACAGGGTCGGGGTTAGGGAGCAGTACTTC; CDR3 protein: CASSVDRVGVREQYF
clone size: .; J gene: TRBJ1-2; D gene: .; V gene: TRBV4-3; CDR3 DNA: TGCGCCAGCAGCCGGCGGGACGGTCATGGCTACACCTTC; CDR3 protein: CASSRRDGHGYTF
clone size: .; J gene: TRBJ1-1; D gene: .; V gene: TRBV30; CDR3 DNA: TGTGCCTGGAGTGTCCCTAGGACATTCACTGAAGCTTTCTTT; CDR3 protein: CAWSVPRTFTEAFF
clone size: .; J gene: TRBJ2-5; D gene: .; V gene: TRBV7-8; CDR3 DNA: TGTGCCAGCAGCTTAGTGGGTTCTGGAGGGGAGACCCAGTACTTC; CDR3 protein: CASSLVGSGGETQYF
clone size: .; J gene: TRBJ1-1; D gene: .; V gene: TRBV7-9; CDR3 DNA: TGTGCCAGCAGCCGTAGCGTCGTAGAAAACACTGAAGCTTTCTTT; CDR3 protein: CASSRSVVENTEAFF
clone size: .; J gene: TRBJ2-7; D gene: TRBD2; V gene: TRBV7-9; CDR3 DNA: TGTGCCAGCAGACCTCTAGCGGGGGGGATCGAGCAGTACTTC; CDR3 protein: CASRPLAGGIEQYF
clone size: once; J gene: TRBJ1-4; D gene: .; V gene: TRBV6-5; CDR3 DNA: TGTGCCAGCAGTTTTCAGGGTTCCACTAATGAAAAACTGTTTTTT; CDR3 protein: CASSFQGSTNEKLFF
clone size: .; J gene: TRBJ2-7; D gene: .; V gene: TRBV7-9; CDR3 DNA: TGTGCCAGCAGCTTAGGGGCGAGCAAGTCCTACGAGCAGTACTTC; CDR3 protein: CASSLGASKSYEQYF
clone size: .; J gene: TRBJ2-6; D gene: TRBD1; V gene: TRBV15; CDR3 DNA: TGTGCCACCAGGAATCCAACCGGGACAGGGACTGGGGCCAACGTCCTGACTTTC; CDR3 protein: CATRNPTGTGTGANVLTF
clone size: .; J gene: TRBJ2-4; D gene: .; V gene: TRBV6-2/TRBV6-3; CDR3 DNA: TGTGCCAGCAGTCGGGGGGCCCAAAACATTCAGTACTTC; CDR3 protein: CASSRGAQNIQYF
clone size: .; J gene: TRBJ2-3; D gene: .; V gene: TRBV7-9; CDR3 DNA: TGTGCCAGCAGCTTAGGCGACAGGCCCACAGATACGCAGTATTTT; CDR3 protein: CASSLGDRPTDTQYF
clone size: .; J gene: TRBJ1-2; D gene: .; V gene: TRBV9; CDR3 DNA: TGTGCCAGCAGCGTAGAGGGAGCTACTTATGGCTACACCTTC; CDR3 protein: CASSVEGATYGYTF
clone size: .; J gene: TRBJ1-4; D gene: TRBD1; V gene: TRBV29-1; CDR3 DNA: TGCAGCGTGGGGACAGGGTTCGGCGAAAAACTGTTTTTT; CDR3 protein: CSVGTGFGEKLFF
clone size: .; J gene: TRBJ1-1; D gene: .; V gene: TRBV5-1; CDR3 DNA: TGCGCCAGCAGCTTGACAGTTAACACTGAAGCTTTCTTT; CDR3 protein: CASSLTVNTEAFF
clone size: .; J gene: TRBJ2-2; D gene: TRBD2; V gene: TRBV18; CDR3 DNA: TGTGCCAGCTCCCGTGCGGTAGCGGGGGACACCGGGGAGCTGTTTTTT; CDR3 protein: CASSRAVAGDTGELFF
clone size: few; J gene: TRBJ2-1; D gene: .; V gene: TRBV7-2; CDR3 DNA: TGTGCCAGCAGCTTAGCGCGAAATGAGCAGTTCTTC; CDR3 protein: CASSLARNEQFF
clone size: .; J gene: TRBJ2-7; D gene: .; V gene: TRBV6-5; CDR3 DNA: TGTGCCAGCACACAAACCTACGAGCAGTACTTC; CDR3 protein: CASTQTYEQYF
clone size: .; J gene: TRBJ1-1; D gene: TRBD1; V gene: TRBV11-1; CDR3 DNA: TGTGCCAGCAGCCACGAGACAGGGGGCGCCGGAGCTTTCTTT; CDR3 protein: CASSHETGGAGAFF
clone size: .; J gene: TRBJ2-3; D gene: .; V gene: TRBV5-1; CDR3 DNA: TGCGCCAGCAGCGAGTTTGGGGGCCCCACAGATACGCAGTATTTT; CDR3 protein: CASSEFGGPTDTQYF
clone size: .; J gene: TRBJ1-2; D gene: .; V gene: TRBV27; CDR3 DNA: TGTGCCAGCAGCTTTAACCCCGGGACATTTGGGTATGGCTACACCTTC; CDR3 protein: CASSFNPGTFGYGYTF
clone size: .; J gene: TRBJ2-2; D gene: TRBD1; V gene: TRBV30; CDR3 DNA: TGTGCCTGGGGACAGGGGGTCACCGGGGAGCTGTTTTTT; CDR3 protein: CAWGQGVTGELFF
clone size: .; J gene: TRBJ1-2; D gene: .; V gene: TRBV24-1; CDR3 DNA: TGTGCCACCAGTGATTGGGGAGAGTATGGCTACACCTTC; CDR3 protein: CATSDWGEYGYTF
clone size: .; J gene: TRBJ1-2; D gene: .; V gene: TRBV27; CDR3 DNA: TGTGCCAGCAGTTTAGGCCACCCAGGTTTCTATGGCTACACCTTC; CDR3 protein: CASSLGHPGFYGYTF